The table lists the clone carrying this T cell receptor beta chain with a few counts. Antigen specificity is unknown. In TCRdb, the reads were re-called with MiXCR into one record per CDR3 protein. Of a few hundred thousand distinct CDR3 sequences in the sample, around 40% were seen once. The source of the sample is a study of T cell repertoires in cytomegalovirus infection. On the study more broadly: Peptides in the study included HLA-C-restricted and HLA-B-restricted CMV epitopes. Matching HLA type, along with CMV infection, was indicated by public TCR beta signatures. Notes on the study in general: In two of eight donors, the top clonotype was HLA-C-restricted CMV-specific. Cumulative public TCR beta family frequency identified carriers of CMV plus the relevant HLA.

This clonotype was obtained from a human donor in good health (CMV status not recorded). Some clones in this sample may be carry-over from other donors' samples. The sample consisted of cultured PBMCs, taken from culture after CMV antigen stimulation.

The CDR3 nucleotides are TGTGCCAGCAGGTACAACAGGGGAGAATATGGCTACACCTTC. Translating gives CASRYNRGEYGYTF. V usage is TRBV12-3 or TRBV12-4 and J usage is TRBJ1-2, with 7 positions matching TRBD1. CDR3 length: 14 residues. The junction had 9 bases not matched to a gene; V was cut back by 6 bases and J by 5 bases.